Sequencing of this T cell receptor (beta chain) was carried out in a study of PD-1 blockade in classical Hodgkin lymphoma. Time point defined: cycle 4 day 1 (C4D1), after more than five weeks of nivolumab. No patient escaped relapse after autologous stem cell transplantation, and brentuximab vedotin exposure varied. Magnetic negative selection served to purify CD4+ T cells out of PBMCs that had been thawed. Complete response, partial response or progressive disease were the best responses. Here immunoSEQ multiplex PCR was the method, and the copy in TCRdb shows in-frame clones only, minus some. The data hold tens of thousands of clones, with roughly nine tenths observed a single time. Germline CDR1 is MNHEY and CDR2 is SMNVEV (reference sequence). This CDR3 has 13 amino acids. Trimming pared 9 bases from V and 2 bases from J, leaving 11 bases between.

V usage is TRBV27 and J usage is TRBJ2-1; TRBD2 might be the D (5 bases). The starting material was CD4+ T cells from blood, obtained before the fourth cycle of nivolumab. This clonotype was obtained from a human donor with classical Hodgkin lymphoma. The CDR3, as DNA: TGTGCCAGTCAGGACTTCACCTACAATGAGCAGTTCTTC. Protein sequence: CASQDFTYNEQFF.